These T cell receptor beta chains were read from a single sample in a study of OX40 agonist ivuxolimab in advanced cancers. Only in-frame clones appear in the TCRdb table, and some are missing; sequencing was by immunoSEQ multiplex PCR. The repertoire holds tens of thousands of clones, with about nine tenths as singletons. The starting material was CD4+ or CD8+ T cells sorted from blood, obtained in a trial of the OX40 agonist ivuxolimab. These receptor sequences come from an adult with an advanced solid tumor such as melanoma, head and neck, liver or kidney cancer. CDR3s include the opening cysteine and the closing phenylalanine or tryptophan. Each record gives: J gene, clone size, D gene, V gene, CDR3 DNA, CDR3 protein. The D gene is left open where the match is weak. Clone size is given for some rows only: seen once, a few or many times, or a class if the clone is expanded.

J gene: TRBJ1-2; clone size: -; D gene: -; V gene: TRBV6-1; CDR3 DNA: TGTGCCAGCAGTCCAACTCAGGGGTATGGCTACACCTTC; CDR3 protein: CASSPTQGYGYTF
J gene: TRBJ1-4; clone size: -; D gene: -; V gene: TRBV23-1; CDR3 DNA: TGCGCCAGCAGTCAACCCCGACCAGCCTTAGACGAAAAACTGTTTTTT; CDR3 protein: CASSQPRPALDEKLFF
J gene: TRBJ1-2; clone size: -; D gene: -; V gene: TRBV9; CDR3 DNA: TGTGCCAGCAGCGTAATGGGTGGTGGAGAAGGCTACACCTTC; CDR3 protein: CASSVMGGGEGYTF
J gene: TRBJ2-7; clone size: -; D gene: -; V gene: TRBV6-6; CDR3 DNA: TGTGCCAGCAGTAAAACAGGGATCGAGCAGTACTTC; CDR3 protein: CASSKTGIEQYF
J gene: TRBJ1-1; clone size: -; D gene: -; V gene: TRBV18; CDR3 DNA: TGTGCCAGCTCACCTATCGTCGCTGAAGCTTTCTTT; CDR3 protein: CASSPIVAEAFF
J gene: TRBJ1-2; clone size: -; D gene: -; V gene: TRBV6-5; CDR3 DNA: TGTGCCAGCAGTACCGAGACAGGAAACTATGGCTACACCTTC; CDR3 protein: CASSTETGNYGYTF
J gene: TRBJ1-2; clone size: -; D gene: TRBD1; V gene: TRBV28; CDR3 DNA: TGTGCCAGCGGACAGGCGTCGTACTATGGCTACACCTTC; CDR3 protein: CASGQASYYGYTF
J gene: TRBJ1-3; clone size: -; D gene: -; V gene: TRBV19; CDR3 DNA: TGTGCCAGTAGCCCACCGGGTCAGAAAAACACCATATATTTT; CDR3 protein: CASSPPGQKNTIYF
J gene: TRBJ2-5; clone size: -; D gene: TRBD2; V gene: TRBV5-4; CDR3 DNA: TGTGCCAGCAGCGAACCTAGCGGGGGGGCTAGGGAGACCCAGTACTTC; CDR3 protein: CASSEPSGGARETQYF
J gene: TRBJ1-1; clone size: few; D gene: -; V gene: TRBV9; CDR3 DNA: TGTGCCAGCAGCGTAAGGGCGGCTACTGAAGCTTTCTTT; CDR3 protein: CASSVRAATEAFF
J gene: TRBJ2-5; clone size: -; D gene: -; V gene: TRBV6-5; CDR3 DNA: TGTGCCAGCAGTCCGCAAGAGACCCAGTACTTC; CDR3 protein: CASSPQETQYF
J gene: TRBJ2-5; clone size: -; D gene: -; V gene: TRBV20-1; CDR3 DNA: TGCAGTGCTAGAGATAAGGAGACCCAGTACTTC; CDR3 protein: CSARDKETQYF
J gene: TRBJ1-1; clone size: -; D gene: -; V gene: TRBV28; CDR3 DNA: TGTGCCAGCAGTCCTTGGCGGGGAGGCCCTTACACTGAAGCTTTCTTT; CDR3 protein: CASSPWRGGPYTEAFF
J gene: TRBJ1-6; clone size: -; D gene: -; V gene: TRBV7-9; CDR3 DNA: TGTGCCAGCAGTAACCGGGGGGGGAGGAATTCACCCCTCCACTTT; CDR3 protein: CASSNRGGRNSPLHF
J gene: TRBJ1-2; clone size: -; D gene: -; V gene: TRBV10-3; CDR3 DNA: TGTGCCATCGGGCAAGCGGCCACTGGCTACACCTTC; CDR3 protein: CAIGQAATGYTF
J gene: TRBJ1-3; clone size: -; D gene: -; V gene: TRBV5-8; CDR3 DNA: TGTGCCAGCAGCTTGGCCGGCAGCGGGGTCACCATATATTTT; CDR3 protein: CASSLAGSGVTIYF
J gene: TRBJ2-2; clone size: -; D gene: TRBD2; V gene: TRBV11-3; CDR3 DNA: TGTGCCAGCACCTCGTCCGCCCTAGCGGCGTACACCGGGGAGCTGTTTTTT; CDR3 protein: CASTSSALAAYTGELFF
J gene: TRBJ2-5; clone size: -; D gene: -; V gene: TRBV7-3; CDR3 DNA: TGTGCCAGCAGCTTACTTCCAGGGGAGACCCAGTACTTC; CDR3 protein: CASSLLPGETQYF
J gene: TRBJ2-1; clone size: -; D gene: TRBD1; V gene: TRBV5-6; CDR3 DNA: TGTGCCAGCAGCCTGACCCGGGACAGGGGCTACAATGAGCAGTTCTTC; CDR3 protein: CASSLTRDRGYNEQFF
J gene: TRBJ2-5; clone size: few; D gene: -; V gene: TRBV7-9; CDR3 DNA: TGTGCCAGCAGCCGGTACCAAGAGACCCAGTACTTC; CDR3 protein: CASSRYQETQYF
J gene: TRBJ2-2; clone size: -; D gene: TRBD1; V gene: TRBV7-3; CDR3 DNA: TGTGCCAGCAGCTCACAGGGGGCCGGGGAGCTGTTTTTT; CDR3 protein: CASSSQGAGELFF
J gene: TRBJ1-3; clone size: -; D gene: TRBD1; V gene: TRBV5-1; CDR3 DNA: TGCGCCAGCAGCTTGACGACAGGGGTGGGAAACACCATATATTTT; CDR3 protein: CASSLTTGVGNTIYF
J gene: TRBJ2-1; clone size: -; D gene: -; V gene: TRBV7-2; CDR3 DNA: TGTGCCAGCAGTCCCGGTCCGGGACTGCCTGGGAATGAGCAGTTCTTC; CDR3 protein: CASSPGPGLPGNEQFF